Described below is a single TCR beta chain sequence and its context. No antigen is known for it. Produced via immunoSEQ multiplex PCR; TCRdb's table is partial and in-frame only. The sample includes 83,000 or so clones, over 70% seen only once; the top ten take around 1.5%. This CDR3 is built from 12 residues. V was cut by 1 base and J by 6 bases, with 4 bases left in between. CDR1 is SEHNR, CDR2 FQNEAQ, per germline (reference sequence). This sample stems from a study of lymphopenia after photon versus proton radiotherapy. Overall study findings and caveats: Under photons, naive T cells and diversity fell while effector/memory populations rose. Only patients who died were analyzed for survival; proton advantage is unproven. Larger post-nadir TCR diversity loss correlated inversely with survival in deceased patients. Oligoclonal CD8+ Temra expansion after nadir drove photon patients' diversity drop.

Sample: peripheral blood, taken from a patient treated with proton-based radiotherapy. The chain has TRBV7-9 and TRBJ2-1; no clear D gene. The receptor comes from a man between 60 and 70 years old with pancreatic cancer. The CDR3 sequence is CASSLDVNEQFF. Here the CDR3 DNA reads TGTGCCAGCAGCTTAGACGTCAATGAGCAGTTCTTC.